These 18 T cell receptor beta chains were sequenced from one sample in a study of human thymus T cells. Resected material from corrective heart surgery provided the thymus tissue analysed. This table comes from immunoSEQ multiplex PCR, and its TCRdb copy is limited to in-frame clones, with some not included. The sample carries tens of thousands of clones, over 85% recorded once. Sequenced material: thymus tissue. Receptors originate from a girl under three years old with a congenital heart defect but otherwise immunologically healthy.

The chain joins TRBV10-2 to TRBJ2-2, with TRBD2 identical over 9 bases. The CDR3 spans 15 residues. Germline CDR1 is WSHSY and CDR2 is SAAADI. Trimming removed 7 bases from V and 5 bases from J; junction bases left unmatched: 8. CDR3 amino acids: CASTEGGRGTGELFF. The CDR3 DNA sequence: TGCGCCAGCACTGAAGGCGGGAGGGGAACCGGGGAGCTGTTTTTT.

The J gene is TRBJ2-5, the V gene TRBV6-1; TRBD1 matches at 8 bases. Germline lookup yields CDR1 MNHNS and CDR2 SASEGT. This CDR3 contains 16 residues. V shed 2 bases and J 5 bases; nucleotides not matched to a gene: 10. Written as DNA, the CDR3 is TGTGCCAGCAGTGAACGGGACAGGCAATATTTGGAGACCCAGTACTTC. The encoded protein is CASSERDRQYLETQYF.

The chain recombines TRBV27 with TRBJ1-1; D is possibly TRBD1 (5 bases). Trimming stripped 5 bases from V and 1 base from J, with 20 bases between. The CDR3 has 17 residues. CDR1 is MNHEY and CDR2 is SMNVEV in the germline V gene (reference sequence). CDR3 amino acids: CASSPPTAFTPNTEAFF. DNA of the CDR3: TGTGCCAGCAGTCCCCCGACAGCCTTCACGCCGAACACTGAAGCTTTCTTT.

This chain's CDR3 is CASSPPQTSFYEQYF. The DNA of the CDR3 is TGTGCCAGCAGCCCTCCCCAGACTAGCTTCTACGAGCAGTACTTC. The chain uses TRBV7-2 and TRBJ2-7; 7 nucleotides align to TRBD2. The CDR3 covers 15 residues. Trimming took 5 bases from V and 3 from J; bases not matched to a gene: 10. Per the germline V gene, CDR1 is SGHTA and CDR2 is FQGNSA.

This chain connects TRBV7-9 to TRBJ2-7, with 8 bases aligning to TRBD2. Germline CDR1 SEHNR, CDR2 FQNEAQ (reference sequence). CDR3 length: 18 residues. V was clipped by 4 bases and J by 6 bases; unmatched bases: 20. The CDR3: CASSSDGQLTSGPVEQYF. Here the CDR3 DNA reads TGTGCCAGCAGCTCCGACGGACAATTAACTAGCGGCCCGGTCGAGCAGTACTTC.

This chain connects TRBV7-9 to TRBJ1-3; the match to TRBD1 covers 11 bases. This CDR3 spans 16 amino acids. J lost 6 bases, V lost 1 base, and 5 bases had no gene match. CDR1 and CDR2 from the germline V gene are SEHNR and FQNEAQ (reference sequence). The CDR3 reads CASSLVAGQGENTIYF. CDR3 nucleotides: TGTGCCAGCAGCTTAGTGGCGGGACAGGGGGAAAACACCATATATTTT.

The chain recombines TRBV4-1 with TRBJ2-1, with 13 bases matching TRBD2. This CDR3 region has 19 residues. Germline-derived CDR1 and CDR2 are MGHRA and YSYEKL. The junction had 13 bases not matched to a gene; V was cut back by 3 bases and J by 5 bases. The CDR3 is CASSHRLAGGPYIHNEQFF. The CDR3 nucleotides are TGCGCCAGCAGCCACCGACTAGCGGGAGGTCCATACATCCACAATGAGCAGTTCTTC.

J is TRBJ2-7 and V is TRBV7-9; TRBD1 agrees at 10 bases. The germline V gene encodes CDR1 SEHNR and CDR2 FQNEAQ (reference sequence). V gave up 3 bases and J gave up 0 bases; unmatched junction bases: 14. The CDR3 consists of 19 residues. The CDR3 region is CASSFSDVPGQGTSYEQYF. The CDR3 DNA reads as TGTGCCAGCAGCTTTTCAGACGTTCCGGGACAGGGGACCTCCTACGAGCAGTACTTC.

The CDR3 sequence: CASSPRTAKNIQYF. CDR3 DNA: TGTGCCAGCAGCCCTAGGACAGCCAAAAACATTCAGTACTTC. The chain links TRBV7-8 to TRBJ2-4; D call uncertain. From germline, CDR1 is SGHVS and CDR2 FQNEAQ. The CDR3 length is 14 residues. Trimming stripped 5 bases from V and 0 bases from J, with 8 bases between.

The CDR3 loop is CASSKRHGGLAGGPFVVDEQFF. The CDR3, as DNA: TGTGCCAGCAGCAAACGGCACGGCGGACTAGCGGGAGGGCCATTCGTTGTCGATGAGCAGTTCTTC. The chain recombines TRBV21-1 with TRBJ2-1; the table's D call TRBD2 went unverified against the DNA. TRBV21-1 has pseudogene status. This CDR3 has 22 residues.

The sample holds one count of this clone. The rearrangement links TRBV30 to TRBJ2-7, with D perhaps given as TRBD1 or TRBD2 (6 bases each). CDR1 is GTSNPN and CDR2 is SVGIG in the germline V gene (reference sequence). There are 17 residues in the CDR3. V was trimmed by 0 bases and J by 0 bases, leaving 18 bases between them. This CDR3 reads CAWSVRLGGPSSYEQYF. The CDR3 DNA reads TGTGCCTGGAGTGTACGTTTGGGGGGCCCGAGCTCCTACGAGCAGTACTTC.

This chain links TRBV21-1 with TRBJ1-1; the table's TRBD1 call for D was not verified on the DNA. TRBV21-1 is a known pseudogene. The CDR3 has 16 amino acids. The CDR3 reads CASSKDAQGAPQKAFF. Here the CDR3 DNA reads TGTGCCAGCAGCAAAGACGCGCAGGGGGCTCCCCAGAAGGCTTTCTTT.

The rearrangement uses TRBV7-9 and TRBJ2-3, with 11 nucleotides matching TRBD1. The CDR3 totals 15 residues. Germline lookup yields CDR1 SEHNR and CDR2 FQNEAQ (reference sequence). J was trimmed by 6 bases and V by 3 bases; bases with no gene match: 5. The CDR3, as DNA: TGTGCCAGCAGCTTTAGGGACAGGGGGTTCGATACGCAGTATTTT. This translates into CASSFRDRGFDTQYF.

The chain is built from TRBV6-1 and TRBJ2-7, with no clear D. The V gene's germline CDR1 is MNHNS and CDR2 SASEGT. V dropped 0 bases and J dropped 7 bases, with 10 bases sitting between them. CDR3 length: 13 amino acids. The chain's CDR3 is CASSEAVYEEQYF. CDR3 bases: TGTGCCAGCAGTGAAGCAGTCTACGAGGAGCAGTACTTC.

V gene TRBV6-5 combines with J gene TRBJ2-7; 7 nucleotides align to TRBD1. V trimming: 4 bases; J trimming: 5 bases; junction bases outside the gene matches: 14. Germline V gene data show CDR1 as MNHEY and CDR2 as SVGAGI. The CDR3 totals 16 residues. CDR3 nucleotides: TGTGCCAGCAGTTTGACAACTCCGACAGGGATCCACGAGCAGTACTTC. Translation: CASSLTTPTGIHEQYF.

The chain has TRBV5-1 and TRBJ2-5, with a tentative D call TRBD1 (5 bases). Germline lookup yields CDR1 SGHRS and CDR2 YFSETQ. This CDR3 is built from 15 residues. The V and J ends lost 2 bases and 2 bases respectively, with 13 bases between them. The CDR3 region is CASSFQQADQETQYF. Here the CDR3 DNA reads TGCGCCAGCAGCTTTCAACAGGCGGATCAAGAGACCCAGTACTTC.

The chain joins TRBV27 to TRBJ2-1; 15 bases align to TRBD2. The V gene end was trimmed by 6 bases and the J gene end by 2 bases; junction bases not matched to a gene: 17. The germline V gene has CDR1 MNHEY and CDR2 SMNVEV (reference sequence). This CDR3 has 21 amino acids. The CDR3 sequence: CASSSHSGTSGRFITYNEQFF. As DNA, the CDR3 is TGTGCCAGCAGCTCACATTCCGGGACTAGCGGGAGGTTTATAACCTACAATGAGCAGTTCTTC.

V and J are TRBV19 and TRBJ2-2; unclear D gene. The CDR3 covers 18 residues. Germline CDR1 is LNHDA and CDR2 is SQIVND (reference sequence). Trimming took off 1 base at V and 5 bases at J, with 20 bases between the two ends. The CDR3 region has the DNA TGTGCCAGTAGTATAGTTGAATGGAAGGGTGAGCTAACCGGGGAGCTGTTTTTT. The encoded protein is CASSIVEWKGELTGELFF.